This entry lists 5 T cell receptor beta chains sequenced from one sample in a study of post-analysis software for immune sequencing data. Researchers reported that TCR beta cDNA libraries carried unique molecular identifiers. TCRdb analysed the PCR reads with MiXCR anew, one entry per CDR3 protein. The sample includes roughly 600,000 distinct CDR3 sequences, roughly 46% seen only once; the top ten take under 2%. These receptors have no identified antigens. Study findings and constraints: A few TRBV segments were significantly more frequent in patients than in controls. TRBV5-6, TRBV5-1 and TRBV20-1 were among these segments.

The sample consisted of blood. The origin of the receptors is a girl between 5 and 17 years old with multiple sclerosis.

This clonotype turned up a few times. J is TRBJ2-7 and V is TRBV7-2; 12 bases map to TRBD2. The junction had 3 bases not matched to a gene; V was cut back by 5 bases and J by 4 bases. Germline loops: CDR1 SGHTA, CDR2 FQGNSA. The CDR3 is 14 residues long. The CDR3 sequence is CASSPTSGGYEQYF. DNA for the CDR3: TGTGCCAGCAGCCCGACTAGCGGGGGATACGAGCAGTACTTC.

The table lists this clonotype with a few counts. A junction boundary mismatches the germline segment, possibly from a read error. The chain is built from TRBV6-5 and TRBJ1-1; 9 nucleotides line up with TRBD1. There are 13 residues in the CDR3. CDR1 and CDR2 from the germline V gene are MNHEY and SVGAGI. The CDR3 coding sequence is TGTGCTAGCAGGGATCCGGGACAGGGAAATGCTTTCTTT. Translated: CASRDPGQGNAFF.

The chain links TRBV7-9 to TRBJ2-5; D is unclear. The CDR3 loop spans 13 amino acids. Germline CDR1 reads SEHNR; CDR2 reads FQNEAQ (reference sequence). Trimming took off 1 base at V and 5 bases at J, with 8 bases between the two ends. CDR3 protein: CASSLGSDETQYF. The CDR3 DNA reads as TGTGCCAGCAGCTTAGGCAGCGACGAGACCCAGTACTTC.

DNA of the CDR3: TGTGCCAGCAGTTACCAAGGGACTAGCGGGAGGTCGGGTTTAAATGAGCAGTTCTTC. Its protein is CASSYQGTSGRSGLNEQFF. V gene TRBV6-5 combines with J gene TRBJ2-1; 15 positions agree with TRBD2. Germline V gives CDR1 MNHEY, CDR2 SVGAGI. The CDR3 consists of 19 residues. Trimming removed 2 bases from V and 7 bases from J; junction bases left unmatched: 12.

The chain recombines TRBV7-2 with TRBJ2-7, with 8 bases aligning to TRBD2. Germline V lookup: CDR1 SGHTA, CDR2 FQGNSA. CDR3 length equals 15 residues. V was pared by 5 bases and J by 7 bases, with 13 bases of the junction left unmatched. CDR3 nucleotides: TGTGCCAGCAGCCCACGGGCGGGGGGCCACAATGAGCAGTACTTC. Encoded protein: CASSPRAGGHNEQYF.